This T cell receptor (beta chain) was captured by sequencing in a study of CD8 T cells in Susac syndrome. RNA amounts of about 0.5 to 1 ug underwent reverse transcription with random hexamers. Amplification of TCR beta CDR3 by immunoSEQ multiplex PCR spanned 54 Vbeta and 13 Jbeta. Each CDR3 protein gets one entry after TCRdb re-called the immunoSEQ multiplex PCR reads with MiXCR. Seen here are under 200,000 distinct CDR3 sequences, roughly 95% observed once, and the top ten hold 0.16%. The sequenced sample consisted of CD8+ T cells from PBMCs. The sequence derives from a human donor with multiple sclerosis.

CDR3 amino acids: CAILGRGGSAFF. The CDR3 DNA follows: TGTGCCATCCTTGGCAGGGGAGGATCAGCTTTCTTT. The chain combines TRBV11-2 with TRBJ1-1; D may be TRBD1 (6 bases). CDR1 is SGHAT and CDR2 is FQNNGV in the germline V gene. The ends were cut back, 10 bases at V and 10 bases at J, with 19 bases in the middle. This CDR3 comprises 12 residues. The whole variable domain, filled in from reference TRBV11-2 and TRBJ1-1, reads EAGVAQSPRYKIIEKRQSVAFWCNPISGHATLYWYQQILGQGPKLLIQFQNNGVVDDSQLPKDRFSAERLKGVDSTLKIQPAKLEDSAVYLCAILGRGGSAFFGQGTRLTVV.